A single T cell receptor (beta chain) is shown here with its context. No antigen is known for it. This sample is drawn from a study of immune cell composition in non-small cell lung cancer. Assay used: immunoSEQ multiplex PCR; TCRdb lists only in-frame clones, some missing. The sample has more than 15,000 clones; around 80% are singletons. Normal lung sampling was at least 3 cm from the tumour, as distant as possible. Frozen unsorted single-cell suspensions supplied the genomic DNA. Study results and caveats: Tumour-associated clones >0.5% occurred in roughly 30% of adenocarcinomas, about 69% of squamous.

CDR3 length equals 12 residues. J lost 6 bases, V lost 5 bases, and 3 bases had no gene match. Per the germline V gene, CDR1 is MDHEN and CDR2 is SYDVKM. These data also featured in a second study, about CD4 T cells in lung cancer.

This receptor was identified in a human donor with non-small cell lung cancer. Material for sequencing was non-adjacent lung tissue. The V gene is TRBV28, the J gene TRBJ2-5; 7 nucleotides match TRBD1. CDR3 in DNA: TGTGCCAGCAGTAACAGGGGTCAGACCCAGTACTTC. It codes for CASSNRGQTQYF.